Below are 26 T cell receptor beta chains sequenced from a single sample in a study of TIL therapy for anti-PD-1-resistant metastatic lung cancer (TCRdb year 2021). TCR beta CDR3 regions were amplified from genomic DNA with the immunoSEQ v3 hsTCRB kit using bias-controlled multiplex PCR. The source is immuneACCESS, and TCRdb retained only in-frame sequences with V and J called. Part of the clones is not carried over; for the studies checked, unresolved V genes explain less than half of this, and the remainder is unexplained. For this sample there are about 50,000 clones; 79% appear just once. The ten largest make up about 5% of the sample. In the paper's terms, the time point label means: pre-treatment sample, taken before nivolumab and TIL therapy. Material: blood, obtained at baseline. Source of these receptors: a woman aged 25-85 years with non-small cell lung cancer.

The chain combines TRBV5-4 with TRBJ1-6; weak D call: TRBD1 (6 bases). Trimming removed 4 bases at V and 10 bases at J, with 21 bases between. CDR1 and CDR2 from the germline V gene are SGHNT and YYREEE (reference sequence). The CDR3 is made up of 16 amino acids. The CDR3 sequence: CASSLRGAGVRSPLHF. Here the CDR3 DNA reads TGTGCCAGCAGCCTCCGAGGCGCAGGGGTGAGATCACCCCTCCACTTT. Full variable domain (remainder filled in from reference TRBV5-4 and TRBJ1-6): ETGVTQSPTHLIKTRGQQVTLRCSSQSGHNTVSWYQQALGQGPQFIFQYYREEENGRGNFPPRFSGLQFPNYSSELNVNALELDDSALYLCASSLRGAGVRSPLHFGNGTRLTVT.

The chain joins TRBV4-1 to TRBJ2-7; 8 bases are shared with TRBD2. The germline CDR1 and CDR2 sequences are MGHRA and YSYEKL. V lost 0 bases to trimming and J lost 0 bases; unmatched junction nucleotides: 7. The CDR3 runs to 17 residues. This CDR3 reads CASSQDASGGYSYEQYF. DNA for the CDR3: TGCGCCAGCAGCCAAGACGCCAGCGGGGGTTACTCCTACGAGCAGTACTTC.

This chain uses TRBV5-4 with TRBJ2-3; D is perhaps TRBD1 or TRBD2 (5 bases each). CDR3 size: 15 residues. The germline V gene encodes CDR1 SGHNT and CDR2 YYREEE (reference sequence). V was cut by 2 bases and J by 4 bases, with 14 bases left in between. The CDR3 coding sequence is TGTGCCAGCAGCTTACCGGGACCTTCCCCAGATACGCAGTATTTT. Translation gives CASSLPGPSPDTQYF. The full variable domain, its missing parts supplied by reference TRBV5-4 and TRBJ2-3, is ETGVTQSPTHLIKTRGQQVTLRCSSQSGHNTVSWYQQALGQGPQFIFQYYREEENGRGNFPPRFSGLQFPNYSSELNVNALELDDSALYLCASSLPGPSPDTQYFGPGTRLTVL.

The chain carries TRBV27 and TRBJ2-1; D remains ambiguous. This CDR3 has 13 amino acids. In germline, CDR1 is MNHEY, CDR2 SMNVEV (reference sequence). V shed 7 bases and J shed 2 bases, with 9 bases lying between them. Here the CDR3 reads CASKPVTYNEQFF. In nucleotides, the CDR3 is TGTGCCAGCAAGCCAGTAACCTACAATGAGCAGTTCTTC.

The chain carries TRBV10-3 and TRBJ2-6, with 7 positions matching TRBD2. J was trimmed by 0 bases and V by 10 bases; bases with no gene match: 15. The germline CDR1 and CDR2 sequences are ENHRY and SYGVKD. The CDR3 totals 18 residues. The DNA for the CDR3 is TGTGCCACCACTAGCCGGCGCGGGAGAGGCTCTGGGGCCAACGTCCTGACTTTC. This codes for CATTSRRGRGSGANVLTF.

The count of this clone is one. The rearrangement uses TRBV5-1 and TRBJ2-3; a weak D match, TRBD2 (5 bases). This CDR3 is built from 13 residues. Germline CDR1 and CDR2: SGHRS and YFSETQ. Trimming shortened V by 5 bases and J by 3 bases, and 10 bases separated the two germline ends. The CDR3 nucleotides read TGCGCCAGCAGGCCGGACTGGACAGATACGCAGTATTTT. This codes for CASRPDWTDTQYF.

The chain has TRBV10-3 and TRBJ1-1; D is unresolved. V lost 4 bases to trimming and J lost 3 bases, with 9 bases between them. Germline-derived CDR1 and CDR2 are ENHRY and SYGVKD. The CDR3 has 13 residues. CDR3 in DNA: TGTGCCATCAGTGGTCGAACAGACACTGAAGCTTTCTTT. It specifies CAISGRTDTEAFF.

This clone has only a few counts. This chain links TRBV6-6 with TRBJ1-2; a weak D match, TRBD1 (6 bases). With 7 bases removed from V and 5 bases from J, the gap between germline ends came to 11 bases. The CDR3 is 12 amino acids. Germline V gene sequence: CDR1 MNHNY, CDR2 SVGAGI (reference sequence). The CDR3 region has the DNA TGTGCCAGCACGACAGGCCTGTATGGCTACACCTTC. Translation gives CASTTGLYGYTF.

The chain links TRBV18 to TRBJ1-2; a possible D gene is TRBD1 (6 bases). The CDR3 totals 15 residues. Trimming pared 3 bases from V and 4 bases from J, leaving 15 bases between. Germline V gene sequence: CDR1 KGHSH, CDR2 LQKENI. In nucleotides, the CDR3 is TGTGCCAGCTCACCTTCGACAGGTCTACCCTATGGCTACACCTTC. It is translated as CASSPSTGLPYGYTF.

The chain combines TRBV21-1 with TRBJ2-7; no DNA check was done on the table's D call, TRBD1. TRBV21-1 is designated a pseudogene. The CDR3 runs 16 residues. For the CDR3, the DNA is TGTGCCAGCAGCAAGCCACAGGGCCCGAGCTCCTACGAGCAGTACTTC. Residues: CASSKPQGPSSYEQYF.

The V and J genes are TRBV5-1 and TRBJ1-6, with a possible D match to TRBD1 (5 bases). Germline-derived CDR1 and CDR2 are SGHRS and YFSETQ. Trimming shortened V by 2 bases and J by 0 bases, and 9 bases separated the two germline ends. The CDR3 is made up of 16 amino acids. The CDR3 region is CASSLGESSYNSPLHF. In nucleotides, the CDR3 is TGCGCCAGCAGCTTAGGGGAGAGCTCCTATAATTCACCCCTCCACTTT.

This clone was seen once. The chain is built from TRBV4-1 and TRBJ2-3; 8 positions agree with TRBD2. The CDR3 totals 16 residues. Germline V gives CDR1 MGHRA, CDR2 YSYEKL. The V segment lost 3 bases and the J segment 8 bases; nucleotides outside the gene matches: 13. The CDR3 reads CASSHPPSGGPGTQYF. The CDR3, as DNA: TGCGCCAGCAGCCATCCCCCCAGCGGGGGCCCCGGTACGCAGTATTTT.

The chain links TRBV5-1 to TRBJ1-1; D remains ambiguous. Deletions cut 0 bases from V and 6 bases from J, with 15 bases between. The germline V gene has CDR1 SGHRS and CDR2 YFSETQ. The CDR3 is made up of 15 amino acids. CDR3 coding DNA: TGCGCCAGCAGCTTGGCTCATGGACCCAACGCTGAAGCTTTCTTT. It codes for CASSLAHGPNAEAFF.

The chain couples TRBV11-2 to TRBJ1-4; D is ambiguous. The CDR3 sequence is 15 residues long. CDR1 is SGHAT, CDR2 FQNNGV, per germline. V lost 6 bases, J lost 0 bases, and 11 bases lay in between. CDR3 DNA sequence: TGTGCCAGCAGACGGAAATATGCAACTAATGAAAAACTGTTTTTT. Its protein product is CASRRKYATNEKLFF.

The chain carries TRBV11-3 and TRBJ1-1; the D gene is possibly TRBD1 (6 bases). The CDR3 has 16 amino acids. The germline V gene encodes CDR1 SGHNT and CDR2 YENEEA. V was clipped by 1 base and J by 7 bases, with 19 bases between them. For the CDR3, the DNA is TGTGCCAGCAGCTTAGGAGGAGTGGGGGGGCGGAATGAAGCTTTCTTT. Translation gives CASSLGGVGGRNEAFF.

The rearrangement links TRBV5-4 to TRBJ2-7, with 8 bases that match TRBD1. The germline CDR1 and CDR2 sequences are SGHNT and YYREEE (reference sequence). V shed 2 bases, J shed 3 bases, and the junction held 4 bases outside the gene matches. The CDR3 consists of 14 residues. CDR3 DNA: TGTGCCAGCAGCTTCGGACAGGGTAGCTACGAGCAGTACTTC. Its translation: CASSFGQGSYEQYF.

A few counts support this clone. The chain recombines TRBV9 with TRBJ2-1; TRBD1 aligns across 8 bases. V dropped 4 bases and J dropped 0; count of bases not matched to a gene: 15. The germline V gene encodes CDR1 SGDLS and CDR2 YYNGEE. The CDR3 loop spans 19 amino acids. The CDR3 here is CASSQPGQGLHSSYNEQFF. Written as DNA, the CDR3 is TGTGCCAGCAGCCAACCTGGACAGGGACTTCATAGCTCCTACAATGAGCAGTTCTTC.

The rearrangement uses TRBV30 and TRBJ1-1; D not resolved. Germline lookup yields CDR1 GTSNPN and CDR2 SVGIG (reference sequence). The germline V and J ends were trimmed by 3 bases and 1 base, with 24 bases remaining between them. The CDR3 runs to 18 residues. For the CDR3, the DNA is TGTGCCTGGAGCCTCCCCTCCCCCCTACAGTTACCGAACACTGAAGCTTTCTTT. Amino acids: CAWSLPSPLQLPNTEAFF. The entire variable domain, with the rest obtained from reference TRBV30 and TRBJ1-1, is as follows: SQTIHQWPATLVQPVGSPLSLECTVEGTSNPNLYWYRQAAGRGLQLLFYSVGIGQISSEVPQNLSASRPQDRQFILSSKKLLLSDSGFYLCAWSLPSPLQLPNTEAFFGQGTRLTVV.

This clone was seen only once. The CDR3 bases are TGTGCCAGCAGCTTAGGAGACGGGAGGGACTACAATGAGCAGTTCTTC. Protein: CASSLGDGRDYNEQFF. V usage is TRBV13 and J usage is TRBJ2-1; TRBD2 aligns across 8 bases. This CDR3 has 16 residues. V trimming: 0 bases; J trimming: 3 bases; junction bases outside the gene matches: 4. Germline loops: CDR1 PRHDT, CDR2 FYEKMQ (reference sequence). Full variable domain (outside the CDR3, taken from reference TRBV13 and TRBJ2-1): AAGVIQSPRHLIKEKRETATLKCYPIPRHDTVYWYQQGPGQDPQFLISFYEKMQSDKGSIPDRFSAQQFSDYHSELNMSSLELGDSALYFCASSLGDGRDYNEQFFGPGTRLTVL.

The CDR3 loop reads CASSLIGGFDEQYF. DNA of the CDR3: TGTGCCAGCAGTTTAATAGGGGGATTCGACGAGCAGTACTTC. The chain links TRBV28 to TRBJ2-7, with D tentatively TRBD1 (6 bases). V was cut by 2 bases and J by 5 bases, with 13 bases left in between. Germline CDR1 and CDR2: MDHEN and SYDVKM. The CDR3 covers 14 residues.

The chain recombines TRBV27 with TRBJ2-5; 7 nucleotides agree with TRBD2. CDR1 is MNHEY, CDR2 SMNVEV, per germline (reference sequence). The V and J ends lost 6 bases and 5 bases, in that order; junction bases with no gene match: 9. This CDR3 is built from 14 residues. CDR3 sequence reads: CASRQYYGRETQYF. CDR3 sequence (DNA): TGTGCCAGCAGGCAGTATTACGGGAGGGAGACCCAGTACTTC.

The chain combines TRBV7-3 with TRBJ2-1, with D possibly being TRBD1 (6 bases). Germline loops: CDR1 SGHTA, CDR2 FQGTGA. V gave up 5 bases and J gave up 9 bases, with 20 bases separating them. This CDR3 is built from 15 residues. CDR3 DNA: TGTGCCAGCAGCCCAGGGGTGGGTCGGGACGCTGAGCAGTTCTTC. It codes for CASSPGVGRDAEQFF.

The V gene is TRBV27, the J gene TRBJ2-1; 7 bases map to TRBD2. The CDR3 has 13 residues. V trimming: 6 bases; J trimming: 10 bases; junction bases outside the gene matches: 9. CDR1 MNHEY and CDR2 SMNVEV come from the germline V gene (reference sequence). Here the CDR3 reads CASRGEGLREQFF. As DNA, the CDR3 is TGTGCCAGCAGGGGGGAGGGCCTCAGGGAGCAGTTCTTC.

This clone came up a few times. This chain joins TRBV4-1 and TRBJ2-7; D may be TRBD2 (6 bases). CDR1 is MGHRA and CDR2 is YSYEKL in the germline V gene. V was shortened by 4 bases and J by 0 bases, with 13 bases between the two germline ends. The CDR3 is made up of 15 amino acids. CDR3 in amino acids: CASSPRDSSSYEQYF. In DNA, the CDR3 is TGCGCCAGCAGCCCGCGGGACTCGAGCTCCTACGAGCAGTACTTC.

The V call is TRBV21-1, the J call TRBJ2-7; no check of the table's D call, TRBD2, against the DNA was made. TRBV21-1 is classified as a pseudogene. The CDR3 runs 16 residues. CDR3 residues: CASSKQADLAGYEQYF. The CDR3 nucleotides read TGTGCCAGCAGCAAGCAAGCAGACCTGGCGGGGTACGAGCAGTACTTC.

There are a few counts of this clone. Germline is not matched at one junction end, which may reflect a read error. This chain joins TRBV28 and TRBJ2-7; either TRBD1 or TRBD2 may supply D (5 bases each). Germline CDR1 is MDHEN and CDR2 is SYDVKM. This CDR3 region has 11 residues. CDR3 loop: CASSSIRDLNF. The CDR3 coding sequence is TGTGCCAGCAGCTCAATCCGGGACCTCAACTTC.